The 5 T cell receptor beta chains listed next were all sequenced from one sample in a study of T-cell memory formation after mild COVID-19. TCRdb reprocessed the 5' RACE reads via MiXCR and lists one record per CDR3 protein. The sample consists of about 470,000 distinct CDR3 sequences, 15% to 20% of them appearing once. Sequenced: PBMCs or a T cell subset sorted from them (not recorded which). The receptors come from an adult woman who had mild COVID-19 (a few samples of this study predate the infection). Cell type and time point are not known.

The chain recombines TRBV5-1 with TRBJ1-1, with 7 bases lining up with TRBD1. The CDR3 totals 16 residues. Unmatched junction bases numbered 9, after V lost 0 bases and J lost 4 bases. Germline loops: CDR1 SGHRS, CDR2 YFSETQ. The CDR3 loop is CASSLAQGGMTTEAFF. CDR3 in DNA: TGCGCCAGCAGCTTGGCCCAGGGGGGAATGACCACTGAAGCTTTCTTT.

This clonotype was observed a few times. The genes are TRBV4-3 and TRBJ1-4; D may be TRBD1 (5 bases). Trimming removed 1 base from V and 7 bases from J, with 10 bases in between. The CDR3 is 14 amino acids. Looked up from germline, CDR1 is LGHNA and CDR2 is YSLEER. CDR3 region: CASSQVGEGEKLFF. The CDR3 DNA sequence: TGCGCCAGCAGCCAAGTGGGGGAGGGTGAAAAACTGTTTTTT.

This chain joins TRBV23-1 and TRBJ2-1; 7 nucleotides match TRBD2. TRBV23-1 is an ORF; its function is uncertain. With V trimmed by 4 bases and J by 12 bases, 6 bases remained unmatched. This CDR3 is 12 amino acids long. The CDR3 loop reads CASSRGGGGQFF. CDR3 coding DNA: TGCGCCAGCAGTCGGGGGGGAGGTGGGCAGTTCTTC.

This clonotype came up a few times. The chain couples TRBV5-1 to TRBJ2-1, with D possibly matching TRBD1 (5 bases). The length of the CDR3 is 14 residues. Germline assignment: CDR1 SGHRS and CDR2 YFSETQ. Trimming removed 0 bases at V and 9 bases at J, with 13 bases between. CDR3 sequence reads: CASSLVSGSGEQFF. Written as DNA, the CDR3 is TGCGCCAGCAGCTTGGTTTCAGGGTCTGGTGAGCAGTTCTTC.

This clonotype was recorded at least ten times. The V gene is TRBV4-2, the J gene TRBJ2-1; D gene ambiguous. CDR1 and CDR2 from the germline V gene are LGHNA and YNFKEQ. This CDR3 region has 15 residues. Trimming took 2 bases from V and 8 from J, leaving 16 bases between them. The CDR3 DNA reads as TGTGCCAGCAGCCAAAGACCCGATGCCGCCTATGAGCAGTTCTTC. This sequence encodes CASSQRPDAAYEQFF.